The entry that follows covers one T cell receptor beta chain sequence. The data stem from a study of graft-versus-host responses after intestinal transplantation. Per germline, CDR1 SGHNT and CDR2 YENEEA. After removal of 5 bases from V and 2 bases from J, the junction contained 5 bases not matched to a gene. This CDR3 has 14 residues. Clones were sequenced by immunoSEQ multiplex PCR, and TCRdb holds only the in-frame ones, with some missing. The sample holds tens of thousands of clones, approximately 92% seen once. The sample here was PBMCs, taken 750 to 800 days after a first intestinal transplant, on the day of a second. The chain joins TRBV11-3 to TRBJ2-7; the match to TRBD2 covers 8 bases. This sequence originates from a human patient who received an intestinal transplant, so some T cells may come from the graft donor. CDR3 sequence (DNA): TGTGCCAGCAGCCACTTCGGGGGGGCCTACGAGCAGTACTTC. This translates into CASSHFGGAYEQYF.